This T cell receptor beta chain was documented in a study of cytomegalovirus exposure and HLA in healthy donors. Study-wide results and limits: With later analysis, a missense DCLRE1C variant became linked to TCR beta V- and J-gene trimming.

Regarding this clone: Its target is not known.

This CDR3 spans 14 amino acids. The germline CDR1 and CDR2 sequences are SGHDT and YYEEEE. The trim removed 5 bases at V and 7 bases at J, leaving 8 bases unmatched. This PCR relied on a set of 60 Vbeta primers and 13 Jbeta primers. The repertoire was sequenced with immunoSEQ multiplex PCR; TCRdb's copy has only in-frame clones and lacks some. The table lists 150,000 to 200,000 clones, 80% to 90% of them singletons. The sequencing input was PBMCs. This chain joins TRBV5-6 and TRBJ2-2, with 7 bases fitting TRBD2. This clonotype originated in a man aged 40-49 years in good health and CMV-seropositive. DNA for the CDR3: TGTGCCAGCAGACTGGGACTAACGGGCGGGGAGCTGTTTTTT. Translating gives CASRLGLTGGELFF.